This T cell receptor (beta chain) originates from a study of blood T cell repertoires in COVID-19. The CDR3 contains 19 residues. V lost 4 bases, J lost 1 base, and 18 bases stayed unmatched. The germline CDR1 and CDR2 sequences are SGHRS and YFSETQ. This clone has only a few counts. The protocol was immunoSEQ multiplex PCR, while the TCRdb copy is restricted to in-frame clones and leaves out a portion. The sample lists about 310,000 clones; just under 90% were seen once. The sample taken for sequencing was PBMCs or T cells enriched from blood (not recorded which). This sequence was found in a woman aged 30 to 39 who had recovered from COVID-19. The chain couples TRBV5-1 to TRBJ2-3, with 7 bases fitting TRBD2. CDR3 coding DNA: TGCGCCAGCAGCCCTAAAGGCGGGAGAGGTCTTTCGGGCACAGATACGCAGTATTTT. Translation gives CASSPKGGRGLSGTDTQYF.